Below, 2 T cell receptor beta chains from the same sample are listed, as sequenced in a study of cytomegalovirus exposure and HLA in healthy donors. PCR amplification relied on 60 Vbeta primers (plus 13 Jbeta primers). Assay used: immunoSEQ multiplex PCR; TCRdb lists only in-frame clones, some missing. Among about 200,000 clones, over 75% were seen once, and the ten largest hold around 1.8%. Specimen: PBMCs. The receptors here all came from a man aged 18 to 29 in good health and CMV-seronegative.

This clone has just a few counts. This chain links TRBV7-9 with TRBJ2-1, with 10 positions matching TRBD1. After removal of 3 bases from V and 8 bases from J, the junction contained 4 bases not matched to a gene. The CDR3 extends over 14 amino acids. Germline CDR1 SEHNR, CDR2 FQNEAQ (reference sequence). CDR3 amino acids: CASSLGTGADEQFF. The CDR3 DNA is TGTGCCAGCAGCTTGGGGACAGGGGCGGATGAGCAGTTCTTC. Looking up the rest from reference TRBV7-9 and TRBJ2-1 gives the full variable domain: DTGVSQNPRHKITKRGQNVTFRCDPISEHNRLYWYRQTLGQGPEFLTYFQNEAQLEKSRLLSDRFSAERPKGSFSTLEIQRTEQGDSAMYLCASSLGTGADEQFFGPGTRLTVL.

The chain recombines TRBV30 with TRBJ1-3; D call uncertain. This CDR3 spans 15 amino acids. Per germline, CDR1 GTSNPN and CDR2 SVGIG (reference sequence). The V end lost 1 base, the J end lost 0 bases, and 10 bases lay between the germline ends. DNA of the CDR3: TGTGCCTGGAGTGAAGGACTGAACTCTGGAAACACCATATATTTT. This translates into CAWSEGLNSGNTIYF.